The present TCR beta chain was sequenced within a study of blood T cells in healthy people across ages. A sample-barcoded 5' primer and a J-beta primer mix were used in a second PCR of roughly 6 to 11 cycles. Paired-end reads containing CDR3 totaled no fewer than 3 million for each sample. TCRdb reprocessed the 5' RACE reads with MiXCR, giving one entry per CDR3 protein. The table has about 1,400,000 distinct CDR3 sequences, around 59% seen once. Germline trimming cut 4 bases from V and 0 bases from J; bases unmatched to any gene: 8. Germline V CDR1 and CDR2: DFQATT, SNEGSKA (reference sequence). CDR3 size: 15 residues.

V is TRBV20-1 and J is TRBJ2-7; 8 nucleotides agree with TRBD2. The source material was blood. The clonotype was recovered from a young man in good health. The CDR3 region is CSANPRLAGSYEQYF. CDR3 bases: TGCAGTGCTAACCCCCGGCTAGCGGGCTCCTACGAGCAGTACTTC.